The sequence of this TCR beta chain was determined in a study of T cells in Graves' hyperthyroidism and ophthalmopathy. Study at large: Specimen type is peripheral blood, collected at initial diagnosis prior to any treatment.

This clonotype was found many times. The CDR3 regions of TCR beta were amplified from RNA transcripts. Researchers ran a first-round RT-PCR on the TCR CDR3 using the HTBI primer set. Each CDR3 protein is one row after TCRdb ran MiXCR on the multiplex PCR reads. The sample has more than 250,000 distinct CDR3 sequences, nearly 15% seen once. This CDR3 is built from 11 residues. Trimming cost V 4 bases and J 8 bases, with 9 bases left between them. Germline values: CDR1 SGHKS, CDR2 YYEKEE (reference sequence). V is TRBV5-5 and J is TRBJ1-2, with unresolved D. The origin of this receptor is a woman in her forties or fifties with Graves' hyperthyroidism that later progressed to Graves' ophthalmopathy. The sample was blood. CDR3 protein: CASSHGRGYTF. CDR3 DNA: TGTGCCAGCAGCCACGGAAGGGGCTACACCTTC.